This T cell receptor (beta chain) is from a study of shared T cell receptors in the human thymus. This clone showed up just once. CDR1 is SGDLS, CDR2 YYNGEE, per germline. V gave up 6 bases and J gave up 1 base, with 13 bases separating them. The CDR3 length is 15 residues. The method was immunoSEQ multiplex PCR; TCRdb's version includes in-frame clones alone and lacks a portion of them. The sample includes some 720,000 clones, over 75% seen only once; the top ten take over 0.008%. These data also featured in a second study, about human thymus T cells. As reported in that work: The source of the thymus tissue was resections taken during corrective heart surgery.

Material: thymocytes. The clonotype originates from a boy under two years old with a congenital heart defect. The chain couples TRBV9 to TRBJ2-2, with D possibly TRBD2 on 7 matching bases. The CDR3 DNA reads TGTGCCAGCAACGGGGAGGGGGAGAACACCGGGGAGCTGTTTTTT. Its translation: CASNGEGENTGELFF.